This T cell receptor beta chain was recorded in a study of shared clonotypes between healthy human individuals. Findings and caveats of the study: The expectation was that sequencing depth would affect clonotype sharing among donors.

In regard to this clone: As yet, its antigen is unknown.

This table comes from immunoSEQ multiplex PCR, and its TCRdb copy is limited to in-frame clones, with some not included. The sample lists over a million clones; approximately 96% were seen once. The CDR3 contains 13 residues. The germline V gene has CDR1 SGHKS and CDR2 YYEKEE (reference sequence). Between the trimmed V and J ends, which lost 4 bases and 7 bases, there was a span of 14 bases. The source material was naive CD4+ T cells sorted from blood. The subset was: CD45RA+ positively selected. The clonotype originates from a young man in good health. The chain recombines TRBV5-5 with TRBJ1-2; possibly TRBD1 for D (5 bases). CDR3 bases: TGTGCCAGCAGCCTGGCGGGGGGGTTTGGCTACACCTTC. Protein: CASSLAGGFGYTF.